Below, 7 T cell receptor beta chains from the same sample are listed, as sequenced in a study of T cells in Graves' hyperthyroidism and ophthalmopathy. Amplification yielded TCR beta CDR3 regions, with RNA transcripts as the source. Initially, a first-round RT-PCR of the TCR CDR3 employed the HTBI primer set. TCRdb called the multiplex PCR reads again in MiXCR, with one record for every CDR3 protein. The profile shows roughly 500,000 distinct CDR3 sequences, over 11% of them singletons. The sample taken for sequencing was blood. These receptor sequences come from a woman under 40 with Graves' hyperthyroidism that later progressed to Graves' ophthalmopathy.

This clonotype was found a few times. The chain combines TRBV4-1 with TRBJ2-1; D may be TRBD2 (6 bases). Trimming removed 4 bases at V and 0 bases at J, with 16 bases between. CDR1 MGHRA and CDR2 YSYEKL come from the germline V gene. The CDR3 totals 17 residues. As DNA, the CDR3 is TGCGCCAGCAGCCGGTCGGGACTGGCGAGCTCCTACAATGAGCAGTTCTTC. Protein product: CASSRSGLASSYNEQFF.

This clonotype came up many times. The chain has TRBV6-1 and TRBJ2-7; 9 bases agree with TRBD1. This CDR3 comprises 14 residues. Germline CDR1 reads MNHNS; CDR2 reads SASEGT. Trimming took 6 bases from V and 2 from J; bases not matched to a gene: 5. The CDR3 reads CASRRDRAAYEQYF. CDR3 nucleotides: TGTGCCAGCAGAAGGGACAGGGCCGCCTACGAGCAGTACTTC.

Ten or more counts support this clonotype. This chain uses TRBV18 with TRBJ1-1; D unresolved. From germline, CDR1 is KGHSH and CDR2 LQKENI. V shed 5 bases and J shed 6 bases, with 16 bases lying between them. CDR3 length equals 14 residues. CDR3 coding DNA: TGTGCCAGCTCAGCTCGTGGAAGCAACCCTGAAGCTTTCTTT. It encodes CASSARGSNPEAFF. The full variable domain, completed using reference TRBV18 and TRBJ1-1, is NAGVMQNPRHLVRRRGQEARLRCSPMKGHSHVYWYRQLPEEGLKFMVYLQKENIIDESGMPKERFSAEFPKEGPSILRIQQVVRGDSAAYFCASSARGSNPEAFFGQGTRLTVV.

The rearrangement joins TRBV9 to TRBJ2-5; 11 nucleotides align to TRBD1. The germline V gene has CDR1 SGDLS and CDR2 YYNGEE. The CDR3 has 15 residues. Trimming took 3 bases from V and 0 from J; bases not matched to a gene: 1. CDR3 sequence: CASSAGQGDQETQYF. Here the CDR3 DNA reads TGTGCCAGCAGCGCGGGACAGGGGGACCAAGAGACCCAGTACTTC.

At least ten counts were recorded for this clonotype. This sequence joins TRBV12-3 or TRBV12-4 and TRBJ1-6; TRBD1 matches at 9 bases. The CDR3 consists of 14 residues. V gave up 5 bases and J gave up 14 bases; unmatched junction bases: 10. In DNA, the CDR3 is TGTGCCAGCAGTCTGGGACAGGGAATGAGATCCCTCCACTTT. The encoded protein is CASSLGQGMRSLHF.

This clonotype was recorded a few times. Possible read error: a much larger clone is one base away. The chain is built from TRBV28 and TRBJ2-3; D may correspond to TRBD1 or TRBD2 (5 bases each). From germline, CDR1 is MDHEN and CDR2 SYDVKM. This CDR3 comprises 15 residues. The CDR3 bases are TGTGCCAGCAGTTTATACGTGGCTAGCACAGGTACGCAGTATTTT. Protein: CASSLYVASTGTQYF.

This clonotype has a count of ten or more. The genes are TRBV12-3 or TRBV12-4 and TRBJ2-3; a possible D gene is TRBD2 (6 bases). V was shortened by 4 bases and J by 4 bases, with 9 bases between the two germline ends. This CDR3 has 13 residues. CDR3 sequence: CASSSRDSDTQYF. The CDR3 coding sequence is TGTGCCAGCAGTTCCCGGGACTCAGATACGCAGTATTTT.